Here is one T cell receptor beta chain with its context. The target antigen is unknown. Method: immunoSEQ multiplex PCR; TCRdb's copy keeps in-frame clones and lacks some. The sample lists about 9,100 clones; over 75% were seen once. Germline loops: CDR1 SGHTA, CDR2 FQGTGA. The CDR3 sequence is 14 residues long. J was trimmed by 6 bases and V by 6 bases; bases with no gene match: 7. Sampled 1 year posttransplant, controls received myeloablative marrow transplants, methotrexate and a calcineurin inhibitor. These data come from a study of T cells after posttransplantation cyclophosphamide. Notes on the study in general: Donor CD8+ memory clones often dominated recipient blood repertoires at later times. Skin or GI-infiltrating T cells shared few TRB sequences with blood. TRB clonality was highly associated with recipient CMV seropositivity and reactivation.

Sequenced material: PBMCs, taken after an allogeneic stem cell transplant with a calcineurin inhibitor and methotrexate. V and J are TRBV7-3 and TRBJ1-2, with 10 bases fitting TRBD1. The TCR originated in a male patient aged 25 to 39 who received an allogeneic stem cell transplant from an unrelated donor, was CMV-positive, and had no GVHD. The graft donor may account for some of the T cells. For the CDR3, the DNA is TGTGCCAGCAGTTTGGGACAGGGGCGCGATGGCTACACCTTC. Protein sequence: CASSLGQGRDGYTF.